This section outlines one TCR beta chain sequence together with its context. The antigen is not known. This sample was taken from a study of cytomegalovirus exposure and HLA in healthy donors. Both 60 Vbeta primers and 13 Jbeta primers went into the PCR. The method was immunoSEQ multiplex PCR; TCRdb's version includes in-frame clones alone and lacks a portion of them. Of about 150,000 clones in the sample, 65% to 80% were seen once. Study-wide findings and caveats: The classifier was said to identify cytomegalovirus status with high specificity and sensitivity.

The sequence derives from a woman aged 50 to 60 in good health and CMV-seropositive. The specimen was PBMCs.

CDR3 protein: CASSGGGGDNYGYTF. The CDR3 coding sequence is TGTGCCAGCAGCGGGGGGGGAGGGGATAACTATGGCTACACCTTC. V is TRBV7-6 and J is TRBJ1-2, with D possibly matching TRBD1 (5 bases). CDR3 length: 15 amino acids. Germline lookup yields CDR1 SGHVS and CDR2 FNYEAQ. V gave up 5 bases and J gave up 1 base, with 14 bases separating them.